This TCR beta chain was sequenced during a study of T cell responses to AZD1222 COVID-19 vaccine. Study-wide results and limits: After two AZD1222 doses, spike-specific TCR breadth and depth rose versus day 0. A reported finding is that nearly half of spike-specific TCRs target unmutated variant regions.

Notes on this clone: Its target is not known.

Profiled with immunoSEQ multiplex PCR; TCRdb holds only in-frame clones, not every one. The sample has some 100,000 clones; 80% to 90% are singletons. Germline V gene sequence: CDR1 KGHSH, CDR2 LQKENI. This CDR3 contains 15 residues. J was trimmed by 2 bases and V by 0 bases; bases with no gene match: 1. The chain carries TRBV18 and TRBJ1-2, with 9 bases fitting TRBD1. This sequence originates from an adult who received the AZD1222 COVID-19 vaccine. This material consisted of peripheral blood, taken 28 days after the second AZD1222 dose. CDR3 bases: TGTGCCAGCTCACCACCGACAGGGGGGAACTATGGCTACACCTTC. Translated: CASSPPTGGNYGYTF.